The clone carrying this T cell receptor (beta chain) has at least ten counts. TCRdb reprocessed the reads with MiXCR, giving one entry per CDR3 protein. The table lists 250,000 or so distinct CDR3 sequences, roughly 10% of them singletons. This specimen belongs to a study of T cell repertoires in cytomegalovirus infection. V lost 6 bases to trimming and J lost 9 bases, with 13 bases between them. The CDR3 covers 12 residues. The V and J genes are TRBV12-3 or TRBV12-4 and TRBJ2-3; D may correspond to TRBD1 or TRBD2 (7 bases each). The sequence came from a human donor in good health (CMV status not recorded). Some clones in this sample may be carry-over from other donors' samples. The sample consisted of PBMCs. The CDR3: CASRSGGATQYF. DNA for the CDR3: TGTGCCAGCAGGTCAGGGGGGGCGACGCAGTATTTT.